The following is a TCR beta chain sequence with its context. What antigen it recognizes has not been identified. Per-base qualities were not stored, and no clone one base away is much larger. This specimen belongs to a study of shared clonotypes between healthy human individuals (dated by TCRdb to about 2020). A note on the overall study: The cohort included three men and a couple of women between 18 and 49 years of age. Per donor, three plates each were used for CD4 naive and CD4 memory, two for CD8 naive, and one for CD8 memory. To estimate repertoire size and how much clonotypes are shared between individuals, the study performed deep sequencing of blood TCR repertoires from roughly five healthy adults. To increase sequencing depth and limit assay-specific biases, TCR repertoire library preparation and sequencing were carried out by different laboratories using diverse techniques. Each donor's leukapheresis produced roughly between about 0.8 and 8.9 billion PBMCs. What the study reported, not specific to this receptor: Clonotypes shared by all four sorted-subset donors showed higher generation probabilities than non-shared clonotypes. When a few donors were compared, the shared fraction of clonotypes was roughly 4.8% for naive CD4, about 4% for naive CD8, about 2.4% for memory CD4, and 0.4% for memory CD8. Sampling was restricted to blood, and TCR repertoires in tissue are likely to differ from TCR repertoires in blood. The small number of donors limited the genetic and exposure-history diversity represented. Pairwise subsampling led to the expectation that sequencing depth would affect the degree of clonotype sharing among donors. Larger estimated clonotype richness was generally found for naive subsets than for memory subsets. Rarefaction of sorted-subset datasets indicated incomplete sequencing despite the large sequencing depth.

The donors were healthy, HIV-negative adults who had no recently reported acute infections or vaccinations. Every donor was a Caucasian adult living in Nashville, Tennessee, USA. CD4+ T cells were enriched by magnetic negative selection, after which naive cells were positively selected on CD45RA and the negative fraction was taken as the memory subset. Blood was obtained by leukapheresis, after which PBMCs were separated by Ficoll-Histopaque density gradient centrifugation and cryopreserved in liquid nitrogen vapor phase. Analytical flow cytometry was used to check the purity and quantity of each magnetically sorted T cell population. Each sorted fraction had its genomic DNA isolated and then quantified by UV absorbance on a Nanodrop 2000c. Using the deep immunoSEQ assay, multiplex PCR amplified TCR CDR3 regions from genomic DNA. Genomic DNA extracted from each cell subset was distributed evenly over all wells of several immunoSEQ 96-well plates, and each plate served as one replicate. For sorted subsets, each replicate PCR was loaded with roughly 0.2 ug genomic DNA, equivalent to approximately 33,000 T cell genomes. Purified libraries were measured with a Qubit 3.0 fluorometer, size-checked on a Bioanalyzer 2100, and measured again with the KAPA Library Quantification kit. Each immunoSEQ 96-well plate was sequenced on its own single-read 150-cycle Illumina NextSeq 550 flow cell. Regarding the original processing steps: Because only junctional sequences without quality scores were contained in the immunoSEQ output, filtering matching that applied to full-length reads could not be performed. To assign V/J genes and CDR3, sequences were annotated against IMGT germline references using PyIR, a Python wrapper for IgBLAST v1.9. Any read was removed if the V/J assignment was weak (E-value above 1e-6), the CDR3 was missing, or the read contained stop codons, out-of-frame junctions, or ambiguous translated residues. V3J clonotypes were defined by identical inferred V gene, J gene, and CDR3 amino acid sequence. Percentage overlap between repertoires was calculated by dividing the number of shared unique clonotypes by the size of the smaller repertoire. RTK rarefaction, the Chao1 estimator, and Recon v2.1 estimates of unobserved clonotypes were used to assess repertoire richness. OLGA was used to compute generation probabilities for all TCRbeta clonotypes that the gDNA method yielded from a few donors. TCRdb stores this immuneACCESS table with in-frame sequences only. Part of the clones is absent; in the studies checked, under half of the shortfall reflects unresolved V genes, and no reason is known for the rest. The D gene and trimming were derived from the DNA, and the V and J assignments and clone size from that table. The sample includes under 2,500,000 clones, with around 95% observed a single time. The ten largest clonotypes hold around 0.13% of the sample.

What was sequenced was naive CD4+ T cells sorted from blood. This sample's cell subset or site label indicates: CD45RA+ positively selected. The clonotype originates from a man between 18 and 29 years old in good health.

CDR3 sequence: CASSVGQTRTGYTF. The DNA sequence reads TGTGCCAGCAGCGTAGGACAGACAAGAACTGGCTACACCTTC. The sequence links TRBV9 to TRBJ1-2; TRBD1 could be the D gene, as 5 bases match. From its cysteine to its phenylalanine, the CDR3 spans 14 amino acids. The only DNA kept is the CDR3, 42 bases in frame from the first base. According to the germline V gene, CDR1 reads SGDLS and CDR2 reads YYNGEE. V is cut by 0 bases and J by 7 bases, and the space between the germline ends is 13 bases.